The table lists the clone carrying this T cell receptor (beta chain) with a count of one. Its specificity is unknown. After removal of 7 bases from V and 4 bases from J, the junction contained 7 bases not matched to a gene. Germline V CDR1 and CDR2: LGHDT, YNNKEL (reference sequence). This CDR3 region has 14 residues. The data stem from a study of T cell responses to AZD1222 COVID-19 vaccine. The study, taken as a whole, reports: Seropositive status at baseline applied to only a handful of AZD1222 recipients. Regions 160-218 and 743-854 dominated among vaccine-associated CD4 TCRs spanning spike.

Clones were sequenced by immunoSEQ multiplex PCR, and TCRdb holds only the in-frame ones, with some missing. This sample yields some 170,000 clones, of which 80% to 90% are seen a single time; roughly 4% belongs to the top ten. This specimen consisted of peripheral blood, obtained 28 days after the second dose of the MenACWY control vaccine. The chain has TRBV3-1 (or the pseudogene TRBV3-2) and TRBJ2-5, with 9 positions matching TRBD1. The source is an adult who received the MenACWY meningococcal vaccine as a control. CDR3 DNA: TGTGCCAGCAATCAACAGGGGGCGTCAGAGACCCAGTACTTC. Translation gives CASNQQGASETQYF.